Below are 26 T cell receptor beta chains sequenced from a single sample in a study of Graves' ophthalmopathy and Graves' hyperthyroidism. The study amplified TCR beta CDR3 regions using RNA transcripts. The authors performed first-round RT-PCR with HTBI primers and then a second-round multiplex PCR. TCRdb re-analysed the multiplex PCR reads in MiXCR, keeping a single row per CDR3 protein. The table has hundreds of thousands of distinct CDR3 sequences, under 50% seen once. Sequenced input: peripheral blood. These receptor sequences come from an adult man with Graves' ophthalmopathy.

This clonotype has a count of ten or more. The V and J genes are TRBV9 and TRBJ2-7; TRBD1 matches 12 bases. The V gene end was trimmed by 2 bases and the J gene end by 5 bases; junction bases not matched to a gene: 2. The germline V gene has CDR1 SGDLS and CDR2 YYNGEE. CDR3 length equals 14 residues. In DNA, the CDR3 is TGTGCCAGCAGCGTGGGACAGGGGGCGGACGAGCAGTACTTC. Protein sequence: CASSVGQGADEQYF.

This clonotype was detected ten times or more. This chain uses TRBV7-3 with TRBJ2-6; the match to TRBD2 covers 13 bases. This CDR3 region has 20 residues. V lost 2 bases, J lost 2 bases, and 9 bases stayed unmatched. CDR1 and CDR2 (germline): SGHTA, FQGTGA. The CDR3 reads CASSLVGGLAGDTGANVLTF. As DNA, the CDR3 is TGTGCCAGCAGCTTAGTGGGTGGACTAGCGGGAGATACTGGGGCCAACGTCCTGACTTTC. Using reference TRBV7-3 and TRBJ2-6 for the parts outside the CDR3, the full variable domain is GAGVSQTPSNKVTEKGKYVELRCDPISGHTALYWYRQSLGQGPEFLIYFQGTGAADDSGLPNDRFFAVRPEGSVSTLKIQRTERGDSAVYLCASSLVGGLAGDTGANVLTFGAGSRLTVL.

This clonotype was recorded at least ten times. The rearrangement links TRBV19 to TRBJ1-2; a possible D gene is TRBD1 (5 bases). Trimming cost V 3 bases and J 7 bases, with 15 bases left between them. Germline V gives CDR1 LNHDA, CDR2 SQIVND (reference sequence). The length of the CDR3 is 14 residues. In nucleotides, the CDR3 is TGTGCCAGTAGTATGGGGCAGGGATCCTCTGGCTACACCTTC. Residues: CASSMGQGSSGYTF.

This clonotype was counted ten times or more. The CDR3 here is CASSGPGHSVFEAFF. DNA of the CDR3: TGTGCCAGCAGCGGTCCGGGACATAGCGTATTCGAAGCTTTCTTT. This chain uses TRBV7-9 with TRBJ1-1; D is perhaps TRBD1 (6 bases). Per germline, CDR1 SEHNR and CDR2 FQNEAQ (reference sequence). The CDR3 totals 15 residues. V dropped 5 bases and J dropped 8 bases, with 21 bases sitting between them.

This clonotype showed up many times. The chain links TRBV7-9 to TRBJ1-4; no definite D call. Per germline, CDR1 SEHNR and CDR2 FQNEAQ (reference sequence). V was pared by 2 bases and J by 10 bases, with 20 bases between. This CDR3 has 16 amino acids. The CDR3 nucleotides are TGTGCCAGCAGCTTACCGACGGAGCAGTGGGCTGGAAAACTGTTTTTT. Amino acids: CASSLPTEQWAGKLFF.

This clonotype has a count of ten or more. V gene TRBV2 combines with J gene TRBJ1-6; a possible D gene is TRBD1 (5 bases). V was pared by 7 bases and J by 7 bases, with 20 bases between. Germline-derived CDR1 and CDR2 are SNHLY and FYNNEI. The CDR3 is 16 amino acids. Here the CDR3 DNA reads TGTGCCAGCAAAACAGGCACCATGGAAGCGAATTCACCCCTCCACTTT. It is translated as CASKTGTMEANSPLHF.

As DNA, the CDR3 is TGTGCCACCCAGGGGGCGGGAGACTATGGCTACACCTTC. Its translation is CATQGAGDYGYTF. The rearrangement links TRBV12-3 or TRBV12-4 to TRBJ1-2, with 8 bases fitting TRBD1. J gave up 3 bases and V 10 bases, and 7 bases lay outside the gene matches. The CDR3 sequence is 13 residues long.

The V gene is TRBV12-3 or TRBV12-4, the J gene TRBJ1-1; unclear D gene. The CDR3 loop spans 16 amino acids. CDR3 amino acids: CASGLDLREGNTEAFF. The CDR3 DNA is TGTGCTAGTGGTTTGGATTTGAGGGAGGGGAACACTGAAGCTTTCTTT.

The genes are TRBV5-1 and TRBJ2-5, with TRBD2 as a possible D gene (6 bases). Trimming pared 4 bases from V and 4 bases from J, leaving 23 bases between. CDR1 is SGHRS, CDR2 YFSETQ, per germline. The CDR3 length is 17 residues. The CDR3 nucleotides read TGCGCCAGCAGCCAACGACTGGATAGCGTCGGGGGAGAGACCCAGTACTTC. Its translation: CASSQRLDSVGGETQYF.

The sample holds a few counts of this clonotype. The V call is TRBV6-6, the J call TRBJ1-5; D is unresolved. Germline V lookup: CDR1 MNHNY, CDR2 SVGAGI (reference sequence). The V end lost 2 bases, the J end lost 5 bases, and 7 bases lay between the germline ends. This CDR3 comprises 13 residues. Written as DNA, the CDR3 is TGTGCCAGCAGTTACGAAGTGCATCAGCCCCAGCATTTT. This sequence encodes CASSYEVHQPQHF.

CDR3 nucleotides: TGTGCCAGCAGTGAACGGGTAATCCCAGATACGCAGTATTTT. Its protein is CASSERVIPDTQYF. The V and J genes are TRBV7-2 and TRBJ2-3, with D unclear. V was shortened by 6 bases and J by 4 bases, with 14 bases between the two germline ends. The CDR3 runs 14 residues. Looked up from germline, CDR1 is SGHTA and CDR2 is FQGNSA.

The chain employs TRBV6-6 and TRBJ1-1; no definite D call. The CDR3 has 13 residues. Germline values: CDR1 MNHNY, CDR2 SVGAGI (reference sequence). V lost 8 bases, J lost 5 bases, and 15 bases lay in between. CDR3 residues: CASSPIGGTEAFF. CDR3 sequence (DNA): TGTGCCAGCTCTCCCATTGGAGGGACTGAAGCTTTCTTT.

At least ten counts were recorded for this clonotype. V and J are TRBV6-5 and TRBJ1-5; D call uncertain. In germline, CDR1 is MNHEY, CDR2 SVGAGI. The V gene lost 2 bases and the J gene lost 5 bases, with 7 bases spanning the gap. This CDR3 region has 13 residues. In DNA, the CDR3 is TGTGCCAGCAGTTACGACCGTGATCAGCCCCAGCATTTT. Its translation is CASSYDRDQPQHF.

In its sample, this clonotype was seen many times. The chain recombines TRBV7-9 with TRBJ1-2; possible D gene TRBD1, 6 bases. The CDR3 extends over 15 amino acids. Trimming shortened V by 2 bases and J by 2 bases, and 12 bases separated the two germline ends. Looked up from germline, CDR1 is SEHNR and CDR2 is FQNEAQ (reference sequence). CDR3 coding DNA: TGTGCCAGCAGCTTACTGGACAGTTTGAACTATGGCTACACCTTC. This sequence encodes CASSLLDSLNYGYTF.

This clonotype was observed a few times. The chain combines TRBV6-1 with TRBJ2-5, with 10 bases that match TRBD1. Unmatched junction bases numbered 9, after V lost 1 base and J lost 4 bases. This CDR3 contains 17 residues. Germline V gene sequence: CDR1 MNHNS, CDR2 SASEGT. CDR3 protein: CASSEGPGQGQRETQYF. CDR3 in DNA: TGTGCCAGCAGTGAAGGACCGGGACAGGGGCAGCGAGAGACCCAGTACTTC.

Points on this clonotype: Just one base apart from a much larger clone, this may be a read error. This sequence joins TRBV19 and TRBJ2-7, with 10 bases aligning to TRBD1. CDR1 LNHDA and CDR2 SQIVND come from the germline V gene (reference sequence). V lost 4 bases, J lost 6 bases, and 15 bases stayed unmatched. The CDR3 is 17 residues long. CDR3 sequence (DNA): TGTGCCAGTAGTAAGTGGTCCGGGACAGGGGAGGGCGGCGAGCAGTACTTC. Encoded protein: CASSKWSGTGEGGEQYF.

V usage is TRBV4-1 and J usage is TRBJ1-5, with no clear D. The CDR3 spans 15 residues. CDR1 and CDR2 (germline): MGHRA, YSYEKL. Trimming shortened V by 2 bases and J by 2 bases, and 10 bases separated the two germline ends. CDR3 DNA sequence: TGCGCCAGCAGCCAACTAAACACCGGCAATCAGCCCCAGCATTTT. The encoded protein is CASSQLNTGNQPQHF.

This clonotype was seen more than once but under ten times. The chain joins TRBV29-1 to TRBJ2-1; the match to TRBD2 covers 8 bases. With V trimmed by 2 bases and J by 9 bases, 9 bases remained unmatched. This CDR3 is 14 amino acids long. Per germline, CDR1 SQVTM and CDR2 ANQGSEA. CDR3 protein: CSVERVGRGGEQFF. The CDR3 DNA follows: TGCAGCGTTGAAAGGGTCGGGAGGGGGGGTGAGCAGTTCTTC.

A single count supports this clonotype. The chain has TRBV10-3 and TRBJ2-5; tentative D call: TRBD1 (6 bases). Germline V lookup: CDR1 ENHRY, CDR2 SYGVKD. This CDR3 has 14 residues. Trimming shortened V by 0 bases and J by 7 bases, and 12 bases separated the two germline ends. CDR3 in amino acids: CAISESESQGTQYF. CDR3 DNA sequence: TGTGCCATCAGTGAGTCGGAATCACAGGGGACCCAGTACTTC.

This clonotype has just a few counts. The V call is TRBV20-1, the J call TRBJ2-7; D gene uncertain. The ends were cut back, 2 bases at V and 6 bases at J, with 11 bases in the middle. The V gene's germline CDR1 is DFQATT and CDR2 SNEGSKA (reference sequence). CDR3 length: 12 residues. The CDR3 loop is CSARLELREQYF. CDR3 in DNA: TGCAGTGCTAGATTAGAATTGCGCGAGCAGTACTTC.

Concerning this clonotype itself: The conserved phenylalanine or tryptophan is not found at the CDR3 terminus, so this likely reflects a read error. Because the CDR3's place on the DNA is in doubt, the DNA is left out and the CDR3 is given as listed by TCRdb. The gene calls are TRBV2 and TRBJ1-1; TRBD1, the D gene given by the table, was not confirmed from the DNA. The CDR3 region is 13 residues in length, termini included. Germline CDR1 is SNHLY and CDR2 is FYNNEI. The CDR3: CASSDRGTGDVIY.

For the CDR3, the DNA is TGTGCCAGTAGTATCTCTCCGGGGGGGGTGAACACCGGGGAGCTGTTTTTT. Residues: CASSISPGGVNTGELFF. The V gene is TRBV19, the J gene TRBJ2-2; 8 bases are a match to TRBD2. The CDR3 loop spans 17 amino acids. Per the germline V gene, CDR1 is LNHDA and CDR2 is SQIVND (reference sequence). The junction had 7 bases not matched to a gene; V was cut back by 3 bases and J by 1 base.

About this clonotype: A much larger clone differs by one base, so this may be a read error. The rearrangement uses TRBV12-3 or TRBV12-4 and TRBJ2-3; D is possibly TRBD1 (5 bases). V was pared by 4 bases and J by 5 bases, with 7 bases between. CDR3 size: 12 residues. CDR3 amino acids: CASSSQGDTQYF. The DNA for the CDR3 is TGTGCCAGCAGTTCCCAGGGAGATACGCAGTATTTT.

As regards this clonotype: A junction end diverges from the germline sequence, so it may reflect a read error. V usage is TRBV10-3 and J usage is TRBJ2-7, with D possibly matching TRBD1 (5 bases). Germline CDR1 is ENHRY and CDR2 is SYGVKD. The length of the CDR3 is 17 residues. CDR3 coding DNA: TGTGCCAGCAGTCCTGTAGTGGGGCGTACAATCTCCTACGAGCAGTACTTC. It is translated as CASSPVVGRTISYEQYF.

This clonotype was picked up many times. The gene calls are TRBV2 and TRBJ1-2, with D unclear. The V gene lost 5 bases and the J gene lost 0 bases, with 10 bases spanning the gap. The germline V gene has CDR1 SNHLY and CDR2 FYNNEI. This CDR3 is 14 amino acids long. CDR3: CASSREGANYGYTF. CDR3 DNA: TGTGCCAGCAGTCGGGAGGGCGCTAACTATGGCTACACCTTC.

Comment on this clonotype: This may come from a read error, since a much larger clone is one base off. The rearrangement uses TRBV4-3 and TRBJ1-5, with 9 bases matching TRBD1. There are 16 residues in the CDR3. Germline V gives CDR1 LGHNA, CDR2 YSLEER. The V and J ends lost 1 base and 7 bases, in that order; junction bases with no gene match: 8. Here the CDR3 reads CASSQAGGQGDQPQHF. The DNA of the CDR3 is TGCGCCAGCAGCCAAGCTGGGGGACAGGGAGACCAGCCCCAGCATTTT.